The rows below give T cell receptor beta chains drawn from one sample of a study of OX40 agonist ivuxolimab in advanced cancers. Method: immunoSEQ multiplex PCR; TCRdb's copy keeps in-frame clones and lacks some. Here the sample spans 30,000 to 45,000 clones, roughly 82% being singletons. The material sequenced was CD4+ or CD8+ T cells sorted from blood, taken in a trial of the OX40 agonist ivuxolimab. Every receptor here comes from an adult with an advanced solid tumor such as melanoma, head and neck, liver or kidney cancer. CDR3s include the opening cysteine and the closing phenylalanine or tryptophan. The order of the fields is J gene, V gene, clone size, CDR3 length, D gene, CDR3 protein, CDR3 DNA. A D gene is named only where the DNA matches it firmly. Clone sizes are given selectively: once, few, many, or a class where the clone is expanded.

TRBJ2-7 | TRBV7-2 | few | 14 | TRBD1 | CASSVGQGAHEQYF | TGTGCCAGCAGCGTAGGACAGGGGGCTCACGAGCAGTACTTC
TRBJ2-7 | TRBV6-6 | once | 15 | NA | CASSYSFVLSYEQYF | TGTGCCAGCAGTTACTCGTTCGTCCTCTCCTACGAGCAGTACTTC
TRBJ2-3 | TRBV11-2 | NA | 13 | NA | CASSLGTGVPQYF | TGTGCCAGCAGCTTAGGGACGGGGGTACCGCAGTATTTT
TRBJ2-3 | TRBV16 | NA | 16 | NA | CASSQSPPSSTDTQYF | TGTGCCAGCAGCCAATCCCCACCTTCTAGCACAGATACGCAGTATTTT
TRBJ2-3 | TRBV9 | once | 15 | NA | CASSVTGDGGDTQYF | TGTGCCAGCAGCGTAACCGGGGATGGAGGCGATACGCAGTATTTT
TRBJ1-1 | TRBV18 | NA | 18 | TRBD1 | CASSPLARPTGRNTEAFF | TGTGCCAGCTCACCACTGGCAAGACCGACAGGGCGGAACACTGAAGCTTTCTTT
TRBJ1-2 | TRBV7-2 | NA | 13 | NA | CASSRFGAKGYTF | TGTGCCAGCAGCAGGTTTGGGGCAAAAGGCTACACCTTC
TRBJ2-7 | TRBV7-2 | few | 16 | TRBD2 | CASSLVSGREGYEQYF | TGTGCCAGCAGCTTAGTTTCTGGCAGGGAGGGGTACGAGCAGTACTTC
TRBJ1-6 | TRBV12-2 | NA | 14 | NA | CASRLGGSDSPLHF | TGTGCAAGTCGCTTAGGGGGGAGTGATTCACCCCTCCACTTT
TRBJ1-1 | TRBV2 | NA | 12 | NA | CASTGDYTEAFF | TGTGCCAGCACGGGAGACTACACTGAAGCTTTCTTT
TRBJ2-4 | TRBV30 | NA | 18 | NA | CAWVPSPWANQHKNIQYF | TGTGCCTGGGTCCCTAGCCCGTGGGCAAATCAACACAAAAACATTCAGTACTTC
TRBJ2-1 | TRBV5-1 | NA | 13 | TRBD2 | CASSTATSGGQFF | TGCGCCAGCAGCACCGCTACTAGCGGGGGGCAGTTCTTC
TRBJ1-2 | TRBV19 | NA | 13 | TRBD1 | CASASGQVRSYTF | TGTGCCAGCGCCTCGGGACAGGTCCGGAGCTACACCTTC
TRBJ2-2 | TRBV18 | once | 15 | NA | CASSPFNRDRGELFF | TGTGCCAGCTCACCATTCAACCGGGACCGCGGGGAGCTGTTTTTT
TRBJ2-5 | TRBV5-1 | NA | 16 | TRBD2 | CASSLSGLAGQETQYF | TGCGCCAGCAGCTTATCCGGACTAGCGGGGCAAGAGACCCAGTACTTC
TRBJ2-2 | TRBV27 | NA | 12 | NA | CASSFIPGELFF | TGTGCCAGCAGTTTTATTCCCGGGGAGCTGTTTTTT
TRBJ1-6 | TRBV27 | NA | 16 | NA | CASGTSHRRGNSPLHF | TGTGCCAGCGGCACCTCACATAGACGGGGGAATTCACCCCTCCACTTT
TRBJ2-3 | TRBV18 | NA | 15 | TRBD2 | CASSRSLAGTDTQYF | TGTGCCAGCTCACGAAGTCTAGCGGGCACAGATACGCAGTATTTT
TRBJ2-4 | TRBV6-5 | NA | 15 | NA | CASSSGSQAKNIQYF | TGTGCCAGCAGTTCGGGTTCCCAAGCCAAAAACATTCAGTACTTC
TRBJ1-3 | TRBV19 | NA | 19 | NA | CASSRKKSPGRASGNTIYF | TGTGCCAGTAGTAGAAAAAAATCTCCAGGGAGGGCCTCTGGAAACACCATATATTTT
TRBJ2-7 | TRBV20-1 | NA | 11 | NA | CSASRGYEQYF | TGCAGTGCCTCCAGGGGCTACGAGCAGTACTTC
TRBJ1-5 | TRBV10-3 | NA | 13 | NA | CAIKSSQDQPQHF | TGTGCCATCAAGTCTAGTCAGGATCAGCCCCAGCATTTT
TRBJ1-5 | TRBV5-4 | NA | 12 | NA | CASSLAWGPQHF | TGTGCCAGCAGCTTGGCCTGGGGGCCCCAGCATTTT
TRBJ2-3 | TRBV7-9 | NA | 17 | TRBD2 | CASSLAVAGGNTDTQYF | TGTGCCAGCAGCTTAGCTGTTGCGGGGGGAAACACAGATACGCAGTATTTT